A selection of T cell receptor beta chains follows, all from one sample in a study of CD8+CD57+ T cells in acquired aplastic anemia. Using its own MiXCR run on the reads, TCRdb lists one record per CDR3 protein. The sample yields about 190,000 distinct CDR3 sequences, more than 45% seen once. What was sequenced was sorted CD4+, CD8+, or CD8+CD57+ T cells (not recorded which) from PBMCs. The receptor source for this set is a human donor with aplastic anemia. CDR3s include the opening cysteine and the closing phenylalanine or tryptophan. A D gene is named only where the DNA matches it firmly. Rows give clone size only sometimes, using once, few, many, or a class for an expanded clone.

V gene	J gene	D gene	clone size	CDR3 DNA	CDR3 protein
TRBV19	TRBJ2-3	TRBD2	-	TGTGCCAGTAGTATAAGGGGACTAGCGGGAGGCGACACAGATACGCAGTATTTT	CASSIRGLAGGDTDTQYF
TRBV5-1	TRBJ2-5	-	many	TGCGCCAGCAGCTTGGTAGCAGGGGGGCCCTTTGAGACCCAGTACTTC	CASSLVAGGPFETQYF
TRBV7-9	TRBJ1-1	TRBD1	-	TGTGCCAGCAGAAGACAGGGGCCCTTGAACACTGAAGCTTTCTTT	CASRRQGPLNTEAFF
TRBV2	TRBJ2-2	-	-	TGTGCCAGTCGACAGGCGGGAAACACCGGGGAGCTGTTTTTT	CASRQAGNTGELFF
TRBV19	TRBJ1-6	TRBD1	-	TGTGCCAGTAGGCTGACAGGGAGTAATTCACCCCTCCACTTT	CASRLTGSNSPLHF
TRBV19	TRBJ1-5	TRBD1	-	TGTGCCAGTAGTTTTCACAGGGGTGGCCAGCCCCAGCATTTT	CASSFHRGGQPQHF
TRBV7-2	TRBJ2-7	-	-	TGTGCCAGCAGCGGAGGACAGACCTACGAGCAGTACTTC	CASSGGQTYEQYF
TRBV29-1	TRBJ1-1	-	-	TGCAGCGTTGATGGGACGTCCACTGAAGCTTTCTTT	CSVDGTSTEAFF
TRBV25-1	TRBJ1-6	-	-	TGTGCCAGCAGTAGGACAGAGAACTATAATTCACCCCTCCACTTT	CASSRTENYNSPLHF
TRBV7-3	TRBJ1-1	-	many	TGTGCCAGCAGCTTAAGTGGGATGAACACTGAAGCTTTCTTT	CASSLSGMNTEAFF
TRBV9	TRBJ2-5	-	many	TGTGCCAGCAGCGTAGCCCTAGCCGAAGAGACCCAGTACTTC	CASSVALAEETQYF
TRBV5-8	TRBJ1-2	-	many	TGTGCCAGCAGTCATCGGGCCACCGGGGGCTATGGCTACACCTTC	CASSHRATGGYGYTF
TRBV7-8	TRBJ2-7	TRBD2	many	TGTGCCAGCAGCCATAGCGGGAGAGAGCAGTACTTC	CASSHSGREQYF
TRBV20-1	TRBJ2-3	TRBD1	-	TGCAGTGCTCCCCGGGGACAGGCTAGCACAGATACGCAGTATTTT	CSAPRGQASTDTQYF
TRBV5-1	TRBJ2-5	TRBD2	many	TGCGCCAGCAGCTTGGCCGGGACTAGCGGACAAGAGACCCAGTACTTC	CASSLAGTSGQETQYF
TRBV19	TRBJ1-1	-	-	TGTGCCAGTCAGCAGAACACTGAAGCTTTCTTT	CASQQNTEAFF
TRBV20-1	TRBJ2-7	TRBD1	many	TGCAGTGCTAGAGGGGACAGGGAGAGCTACTACGAGCAGTACTTC	CSARGDRESYYEQYF
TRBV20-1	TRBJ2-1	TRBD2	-	TGCAGTGCTAGAGATCCTCAAGCGGGAGTAGGTAATGAGCAGTTCTTC	CSARDPQAGVGNEQFF
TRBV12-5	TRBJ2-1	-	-	TGTGCTAGTGGTCCCCTCCGGGATGAGCAGTTCTTC	CASGPLRDEQFF
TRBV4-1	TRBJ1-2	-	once	TGCGCCAGCAGCCAAGAAAGCAGGGGCTTAGCTGGCTACACCTTC	CASSQESRGLAGYTF
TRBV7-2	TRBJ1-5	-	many	TGTGCCAGCAGCAGGGGGTGGGGTTCGAGAAGTCAGCCCCAGCATTTT	CASSRGWGSRSQPQHF
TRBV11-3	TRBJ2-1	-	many	TGTGCCAGCAGCTTCGAGAGGGCCGGTTACGGTGAGCAGTTCTTC	CASSFERAGYGEQFF
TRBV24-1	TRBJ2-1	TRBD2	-	TGTGCCACCAGTGATTGGACTAGCGGGGCGGTTGGGGAGCAGTTCTTC	CATSDWTSGAVGEQFF
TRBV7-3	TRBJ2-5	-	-	TGTGCCAGCAGAGGAAGCCATCAAGAGACCCAGTACTTC	CASRGSHQETQYF
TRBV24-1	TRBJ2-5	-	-	TGTGCCACCCGGAGGGGTCCAGCTGAGGGCCAGTACTTC	CATRRGPAEGQYF
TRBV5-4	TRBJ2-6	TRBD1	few	TGTGCCAGCAGCTTGGGGACAGGGCTCTCTGGGGCCAACGTCCTGACTTTC	CASSLGTGLSGANVLTF
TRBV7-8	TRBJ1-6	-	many	TGTGCCAGCAGCTCATCTATTCGAATAAATTCACCCCTCCACTTT	CASSSSIRINSPLHF
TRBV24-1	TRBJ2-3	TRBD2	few	TGTGCCACCAGTGAGGCTAGCGGAGGCACAGATACGCAGTATTTT	CATSEASGGTDTQYF
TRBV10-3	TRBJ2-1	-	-	TGTGCCATCAATTCCTTCGGGGGCTCCTACAATGAGCAGTTCTTC	CAINSFGGSYNEQFF
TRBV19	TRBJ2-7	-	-	TGTGCCAGTAGTATAATCGGGGTTCGCGAGCAGTACTTC	CASSIIGVREQYF
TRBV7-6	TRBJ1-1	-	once	TGTGCCAGCAGCTTAGTATTGCAGGGCACTGAAGCTTTCTTT	CASSLVLQGTEAFF
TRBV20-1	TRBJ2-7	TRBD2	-	TGCAGTGCTAGGGGCACACTAGCGGGAGCGTTATACGAGCAGTACTTC	CSARGTLAGALYEQYF
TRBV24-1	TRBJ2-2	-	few	TGTGCCACCAGTCCTAGCAGGGACACCGGGGAGCTGTTTTTT	CATSPSRDTGELFF
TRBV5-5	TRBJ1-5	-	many	TGTGCCAGCAGCTCCCGATCATTTCGGCAGCCCCAGCATTTT	CASSSRSFRQPQHF
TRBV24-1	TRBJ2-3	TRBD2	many	TGTGCCACCAGTGACCCCGGGACTAGTGGAGATACGCAGTATTTT	CATSDPGTSGDTQYF
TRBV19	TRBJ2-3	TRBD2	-	TGTGCCAGTAGTACTGGCGGGAGGGCAGTAGATACGCAGTATTTT	CASSTGGRAVDTQYF
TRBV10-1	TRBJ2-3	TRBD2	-	TGCTCCCTCAGCGGGGGGACAGATACGCAGTATTTT	CSLSGGTDTQYF
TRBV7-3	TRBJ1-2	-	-	TGTGCCAGCAGCTCGGGGGTACCAAACTATGGCTACACCTTC	CASSSGVPNYGYTF
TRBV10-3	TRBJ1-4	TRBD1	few	TGTGCCATCAGTGACAGGGGGGGGGAAAAACTGTTTTTT	CAISDRGGEKLFF
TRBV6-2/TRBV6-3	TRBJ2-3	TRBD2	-	TGTGCCAGCAGTTCCCGACCTAGCGGGAGGGCCTCAGATACGCATTATTTT	CASSSRPSGRASDTHYF
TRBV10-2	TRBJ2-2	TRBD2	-	TGCGCCAGCAGACTAGCGGGAGTTATAACCGGGGAGCTGTTTTTT	CASRLAGVITGELFF
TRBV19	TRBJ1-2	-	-	TGTGCCAGTGTAGCTTCGAGCGGATACTATGGCTACACCTTC	CASVASSGYYGYTF
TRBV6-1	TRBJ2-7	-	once	TGTGCCAGCAGGGCCTACGAGCAGTACTTC	CASRAYEQYF
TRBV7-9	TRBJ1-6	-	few	TGTGCCAGCAGCTTTAGGGGTAATTCACCCCTCCACTTT	CASSFRGNSPLHF
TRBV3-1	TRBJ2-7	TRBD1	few	TGTGCCAGCAGCCAGGTCGACAGGGGGCGGAACGAGCAGTACTTC	CASSQVDRGRNEQYF